This TCR beta chain was retrieved from a study of blood T cell repertoires in COVID-19. Study at large: Spain, Italy and the United States supplied samples that represented acute and convalescent COVID-19. PBMCs, B-cell-depleted T cells, or T cells were the source of the cDNA or gDNA that made up the material.

Original data processing: Researchers report that nucleated cell counts were estimated from reference gene primer amplification. Only in-frame clones appear in the TCRdb table, and some are missing; sequencing was by immunoSEQ multiplex PCR. Clone size and the V and J calls come from that table; the DNA yielded D and trimming. The table shows 100,000 to 150,000 clones, with about 89% occurring only once. Germline CDR1 reads SGHRS; CDR2 reads YFSETQ. Trimming cost V 1 base and J 2 bases, with 9 bases left between them. This CDR3 spans 15 amino acids. The chain is built from TRBV5-1 and TRBJ2-2, with TRBD2 as a possible D gene (6 bases). The receptor was isolated from an older woman with acute or convalescent COVID-19. The specimen was peripheral blood. CDR3 nucleotide sequence: TGCGCCAGCAGCTTGACTAGCAGCAACACCGGGGAGCTGTTTTTT. Amino acids: CASSLTSSNTGELFF.